What follows are 9 T cell receptor beta chains derived from one specimen sequenced in a study of CD8+ T cells in alopecia areata. Reverse transcribed after extraction, RNA yielded cDNA as the sequencing template. The table came from immunoSEQ multiplex PCR; TCRdb's copy has only in-frame clones and leaves some out. The sample holds more than 2,000 clones, and no clone turns up only once. The time point denotes: mouse skin 3 weeks after grafting. Sample: skin, taken at week 3. These receptors came from a C3H/HeJ mouse with alopecia areata. The strain bears MHC haplotype H2-k.

This clone qualifies as medium-sized. Each gene name is a mouse one. The read terminates 4 residues before the CDR3 end, so the remaining end is supplied by the germline J gene. The rearrangement links TRBV14 to TRBJ2-2, with TRBD1 identical over 8 bases. V gave up 4 bases and J gave up 3 bases; unmatched junction bases: 5. Germline CDR1 reads SGHDT; CDR2 reads FRDEAV. This CDR3 is built from 15 residues. The CDR3 bases that were read are TGTGCCAGCAGTCGGACAGGGTGGGACACCGGG. The encoded protein is CASSRTGWDTG. The entire CDR3 is CASSRTGWDTGQLYF. The full variable domain, in which reference TRBV14 and TRBJ2-2 provide the parts outside the CDR3, is EAGVTQSPRYAVLQEGQAVSFWCDPISGHDTLYWYQQPRDQGPQLLVYFRDEAVIDNSQLPSDRFSAVRPKGTNSTLKIQSAKQGDTATYLCASSRTGWDTGQLYFGEGSKLTVL.

This clone is labeled as medium-sized (0.01 to 0.1%). Gene names denote mouse genes. The read ends 4 residues before the CDR3 terminus; that terminus is restored from the germline J gene. The genes are TRBV13-3 and TRBJ2-1; 12 bases match TRBD2. Germline V gene lookup returns CDR1 NNHDY and CDR2 SYVADS. J was trimmed by 5 bases and V by 4 bases; bases with no gene match: 1. The CDR3 sequence is 14 residues long. The covered CDR3 bases are TGTGCCAGCAGTTGGGACTGGGGGGATGCT. Translated: CASSWDWGDA. The complete CDR3 sequence is CASSWDWGDAEQFF.

This clone is deemed medium-sized. Gene names refer to mouse genes. The read ends 3 residues before the CDR3 terminus; that terminus is restored from the germline J gene. The chain uses TRBV1 and TRBJ1-6; 9 bases line up with TRBD1. TRBJ1-6 is marked as an open reading frame, function uncertain. Germline V gives CDR1 NSQYPW, CDR2 LRSPGD (reference sequence). The CDR3 is 16 residues long. V gave up 6 bases and J gave up 0 bases; unmatched junction bases: 3. The CDR3 loop reads CTCRDRGPSYNSPLYF. Incomplete CDR3 DNA: TGCACCTGCAGGGACAGGGGTCCTTCCTATAATTCGCCC.

This clone is medium-sized (0.01 to 0.1%) by share. The genes are named according to mouse. The missing CDR3 end, 4 residues past where the read stops, is filled in from the germline J gene. The rearrangement links TRBV13-3 to TRBJ2-1; weak D call: TRBD2 (6 bases). CDR1 and CDR2 (germline): NNHDY, SYVADS. V dropped 2 bases and J dropped 3 bases, with 12 bases sitting between them. The CDR3 covers 15 residues. CDR3 bases read: TGTGCCAGCAGTGAATGGCTGGGGAGCTATGCT. Translation gives CASSEWLGSYA. The CDR3 as a whole reads CASSEWLGSYAEQFF.

In its sample, this clone was seen a few times. The gene symbols are mouse symbols. The CDR3 extends 4 residues past the end of the read, so its final part is completed from the germline J gene. The rearrangement joins TRBV13-2 to TRBJ2-2; unclear D gene. Germline CDR1 NNHNN, CDR2 SYGAGS (reference sequence). V lost 6 bases, J lost 2 bases, and 8 bases lay in between. There are 13 residues in the CDR3. The CDR3 DNA, read in part, is TGTGCCAGCGCACGGTGGAACACCGGG. Its translation is CASARWNTG. The CDR3 as a whole reads CASARWNTGQLYF.

This clone is medium-sized (0.01 to 0.1%) within its sample. Gene names denote mouse genes. Read data end 4 residues before the CDR3 end; the end is taken from the germline J gene. The J gene is TRBJ2-5, the V gene TRBV19; TRBD2 agrees at 10 bases. The CDR3 contains 13 residues. The germline V gene encodes CDR1 FNHDT and CDR2 SITEND (reference sequence). CDR3: CASTRLGGDTQYF. Partial CDR3 DNA: TGTGCCAGCACCAGACTGGGGGGAGAC.

By proportion, this clone is large. Gene names denote mouse genes. The read stops 4 residues short of the end of the CDR3; the missing end is completed from the germline J gene. The chain links TRBV1 to TRBJ2-7; TRBD1 matches at 9 bases. The V gene's germline CDR1 is NSQYPW and CDR2 LRSPGD (reference sequence). The CDR3 consists of 14 residues. CDR3 DNA (partial): TGCACCTGCAGTGCAGGGGACAGGGTATAT. Protein: CTCSAGDRVY. The entire CDR3 protein is CTCSAGDRVYEQYF.

This clone was recorded at least ten times. The gene names given are mouse names. From the germline J gene comes the end of the CDR3, since the read stops 4 residues before it. This chain links TRBV13-2 with TRBJ2-5; 12 bases match TRBD2. This CDR3 has 16 amino acids. Germline CDR1 reads NNHNN; CDR2 reads SYGAGS (reference sequence). V trimming: 5 bases; J trimming: 3 bases; junction bases outside the gene matches: 7. The CDR3 DNA, read in part, is TGTGCCAGCGGAGCGACTGGGGGGGCGGGACAAGAC. Amino acid sequence: CASGATGGAGQD. Given in full, the CDR3 is CASGATGGAGQDTQYF.

This clone came up many times. The gene symbols are mouse symbols. The CDR3 end lies 4 residues beyond the end of the read and is filled in from the germline J gene. V is TRBV13-2 and J is TRBJ1-2, with D tentatively TRBD1 (5 bases). V lost 1 base and J lost 2, with 9 bases in between. The germline CDR1 and CDR2 sequences are NNHNN and SYGAGS (reference sequence). CDR3 length: 14 amino acids. Incomplete CDR3 DNA: TGTGCCAGCGGTGATCAGGGCGGGAACTCC. This sequence encodes CASGDQGGNS. The CDR3 in full is CASGDQGGNSDYTF.